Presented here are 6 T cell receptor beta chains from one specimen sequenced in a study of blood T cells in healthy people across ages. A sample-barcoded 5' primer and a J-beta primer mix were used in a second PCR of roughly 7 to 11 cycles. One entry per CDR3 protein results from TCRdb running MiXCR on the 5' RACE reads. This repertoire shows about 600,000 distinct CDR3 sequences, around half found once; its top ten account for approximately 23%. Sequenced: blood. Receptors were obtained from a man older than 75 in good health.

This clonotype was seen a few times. The CDR3 sequence: CASSLALAGLSTDTQYF. The DNA for the CDR3 is TGTGCCAGCAGCTTAGCGCTAGCGGGACTTAGCACAGATACGCAGTATTTT. The rearrangement joins TRBV7-2 to TRBJ2-3; 9 positions match TRBD2. With 0 bases clipped from V and 0 bases from J, the junction kept 4 bases outside the gene matches. The CDR3 extends over 17 amino acids. Germline V gene sequence: CDR1 SGHTA, CDR2 FQGNSA.

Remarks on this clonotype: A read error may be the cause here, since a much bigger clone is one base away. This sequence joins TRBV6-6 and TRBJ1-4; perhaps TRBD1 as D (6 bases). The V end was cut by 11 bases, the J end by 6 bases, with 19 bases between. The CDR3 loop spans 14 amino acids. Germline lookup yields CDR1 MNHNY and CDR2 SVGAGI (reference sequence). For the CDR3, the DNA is TGTGCCGGCAACGAAAGGGGGGGCGATGAAAAACTGTTTTTT. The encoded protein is CAGNERGGDEKLFF.

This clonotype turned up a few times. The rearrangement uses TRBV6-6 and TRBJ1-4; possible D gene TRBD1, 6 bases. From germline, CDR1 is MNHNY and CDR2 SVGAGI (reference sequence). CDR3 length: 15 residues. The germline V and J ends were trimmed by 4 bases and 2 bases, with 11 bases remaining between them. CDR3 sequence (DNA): TGTGCCAGCAGTTCACAGGGTCGGACTAATGAAAAACTGTTTTTT. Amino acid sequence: CASSSQGRTNEKLFF.

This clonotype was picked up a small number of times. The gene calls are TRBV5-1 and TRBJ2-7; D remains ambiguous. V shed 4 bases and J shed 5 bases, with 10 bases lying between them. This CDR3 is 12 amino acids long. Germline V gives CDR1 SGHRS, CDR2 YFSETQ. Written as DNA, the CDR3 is TGCGCCAGCAGCCGTAACGTCGACGAGCAGTACTTC. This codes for CASSRNVDEQYF.

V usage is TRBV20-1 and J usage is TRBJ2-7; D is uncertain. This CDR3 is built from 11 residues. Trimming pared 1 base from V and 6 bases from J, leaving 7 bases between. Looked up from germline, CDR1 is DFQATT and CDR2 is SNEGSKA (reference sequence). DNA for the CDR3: TGCAGTGCTAGAGTGACGGGCGAGCAGTACTTC. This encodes CSARVTGEQYF.

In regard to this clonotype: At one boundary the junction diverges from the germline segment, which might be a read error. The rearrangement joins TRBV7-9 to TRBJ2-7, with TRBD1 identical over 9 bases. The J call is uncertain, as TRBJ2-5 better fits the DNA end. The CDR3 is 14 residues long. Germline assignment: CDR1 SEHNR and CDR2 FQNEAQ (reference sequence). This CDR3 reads CANSSTGGRETQYF. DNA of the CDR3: TGTGCCAACAGCTCCACAGGGGGCCGTGAGACCCAGTACTTC.